This T cell receptor (beta chain) was sequenced for a study of blood T cells in healthy people across ages. Findings and caveats of the study: Expanded clonotype changes were possibly confounded by unknown donor CMV status. Naive T cell percentage strongly correlated with TCR beta diversity. The study found more naive CD4+ cells and higher diversity in long-lived than aged donors.

This clonotype turned up a few times. As yet, its antigen is unknown. Drawn from each donor were approximately 9.5 milliliters of peripheral blood. Alongside a J-beta primer mix, a sample-barcoded 5' primer served in a second PCR lasting about 6 to 12 cycles. TCRdb reprocessed the 5' RACE reads via MiXCR and lists one record per CDR3 protein. The sample records 1.5 million to 2 million distinct CDR3 sequences, 28% being singletons. Germline assignment: CDR1 DFQATT and CDR2 SNEGSKA (reference sequence). V gave up 5 bases and J gave up 3 bases, with 11 bases separating them. The CDR3 sequence is 12 residues long.

This sequence joins TRBV20-1 and TRBJ2-7; TRBD1 is a possible D gene (5 bases). The sequencing sample was made of blood. This TCR was sampled from a woman aged 25-40 years in good health. The CDR3 reads CSALIDSYEQYF. The CDR3 bases are TGCAGTGCTCTCATCGACAGCTACGAGCAGTACTTC.